Presented here are 10 T cell receptor beta chains from one specimen sequenced in a study of T cell clonotyping in hematopoietic cell transplantation (dated by TCRdb to the early 2020s). The sample's time point label, in plain terms: recipient sample about 28 days before transplant, after cytoreduction. The library was prepared using the immunoSEQ multiplex PCR assay. Here the immuneACCESS table is served through TCRdb, limited to in-frame sequences with V and J called. Missing clones are a known gap in these copies; in checked studies unresolved V genes cover under half, and the rest lacks a known reason. This sample is represented by about 5,400 clones; 70% to 90% of them were singletons. The top ten hold 4% to 5% of the sample. The source was peripheral blood mononuclear cells, collected before stem cell transplant. The receptor source for this set is a man aged 55 to 69 with acute myeloid leukemia. Some clones in this sample may be carry-over from other donors' samples.

This clone was observed a handful of times. The chain is built from TRBV30 and TRBJ1-3; D unresolved. This CDR3 region has 12 residues. Germline lookup yields CDR1 GTSNPN and CDR2 SVGIG (reference sequence). V was clipped by 4 bases and J by 1 base, with 5 bases between them. For the CDR3, the DNA is TGTGCCTGGAAGGCGTCTGGAAACACCATATATTTT. This codes for CAWKASGNTIYF.

This clone has just a few counts. Here the CDR3 reads CASSLDTDTQYF. The CDR3 DNA is TGCGCCAGCAGCTTGGACACAGATACGCAGTATTTT. The chain couples TRBV5-1 to TRBJ2-3; no reliable D call. CDR1 SGHRS and CDR2 YFSETQ come from the germline V gene. CDR3 length: 12 residues. V gave up 0 bases and J gave up 2 bases, with 1 base separating them. The variable domain in full, completed from reference TRBV5-1 and TRBJ2-3, reads KAGVTQTPRYLIKTRGQQVTLSCSPISGHRSVSWYQQTPGQGLQFLFEYFSETQRNKGNFPGRFSGRQFSNSRSEMNVSTLELGDSALYLCASSLDTDTQYFGPGTRLTVL.

The chain employs TRBV5-1 and TRBJ1-1; TRBD1 agrees at 7 bases. Germline V lookup: CDR1 SGHRS, CDR2 YFSETQ. With V trimmed by 4 bases and J by 1 base, 4 bases remained unmatched. The CDR3 loop spans 14 amino acids. CDR3: CASSLGGGNTEAFF. The CDR3 DNA reads TGCGCCAGCAGCCTAGGGGGCGGGAACACTGAAGCTTTCTTT. Using reference TRBV5-1 and TRBJ1-1 for the parts outside the CDR3, the full variable domain is KAGVTQTPRYLIKTRGQQVTLSCSPISGHRSVSWYQQTPGQGLQFLFEYFSETQRNKGNFPGRFSGRQFSNSRSEMNVSTLELGDSALYLCASSLGGGNTEAFFGQGTRLTVV.

The chain combines TRBV28 with TRBJ2-2; D remains ambiguous. The CDR3 has 11 residues. V lost 10 bases, J lost 7 bases, and 10 bases lay in between. Germline-derived CDR1 and CDR2 are MDHEN and SYDVKM. The CDR3, as DNA: TGTGCCACCCTAAGAAGCGGGGAGCTGTTTTTT. Translated: CATLRSGELFF.

The genes are TRBV27 and TRBJ2-7; D possibly corresponds to TRBD2 (6 bases). This CDR3 has 15 residues. V lost 3 bases to trimming and J lost 5 bases, with 17 bases between them. Germline loops: CDR1 MNHEY, CDR2 SMNVEV (reference sequence). The CDR3 here is CASSFLFGGTHEQYF. The DNA of the CDR3 is TGTGCCAGCAGTTTCTTATTCGGAGGGACCCACGAGCAGTACTTC.

The chain has TRBV11-3 and TRBJ2-1; TRBD2 aligns across 7 bases. The CDR3 sequence is 13 residues long. After removal of 6 bases from V and 4 bases from J, the junction contained 3 bases not matched to a gene. Per germline, CDR1 SGHNT and CDR2 YENEEA. The CDR3 region has the DNA TGTGCCAGCAGTCGGGGGGATTACAATGAGCAGTTCTTC. Encoded protein: CASSRGDYNEQFF.

By share of the sample, this clone is large. This chain connects TRBV5-1 to TRBJ2-1; D may correspond to TRBD1 or TRBD2 (5 bases each). V gave up 5 bases and J gave up 0 bases, with 12 bases separating them. Germline V CDR1 and CDR2: SGHRS, YFSETQ. CDR3 size: 15 residues. The DNA of the CDR3 is TGCGCCAGCAGGTGGGGGAGTTACTCCTACAATGAGCAGTTCTTC. It translates to CASRWGSYSYNEQFF.

This clone was seen once. The CDR3 coding sequence is TGTGCCAGCAGCCCGACCGCAGGGCTCGCTGGAAACACCATATATTTT. Its protein is CASSPTAGLAGNTIYF. J is TRBJ1-3 and V is TRBV7-9; D might be TRBD1 (5 bases). There are 16 residues in the CDR3. Germline assignment: CDR1 SEHNR and CDR2 FQNEAQ (reference sequence). The V end was cut by 5 bases, the J end by 2 bases, with 16 bases between.

The chain employs TRBV7-6 and TRBJ1-2; 9 bases are shared with TRBD1. This CDR3 has 16 residues. From germline, CDR1 is SGHVS and CDR2 FNYEAQ. J gave up 2 bases and V 1 base, and 5 bases lay outside the gene matches. The chain's CDR3 is CASSLGRQGENYGYTF. For the CDR3, the DNA is TGTGCCAGCAGCTTAGGGAGACAGGGGGAGAACTATGGCTACACCTTC.

The chain links TRBV11-2 to TRBJ2-6, with no clear D. V was trimmed by 4 bases and J by 5 bases, leaving 21 bases between them. The CDR3 length is 18 residues. The germline gives CDR1 SGHAT, CDR2 FQNNGV. The CDR3 sequence is CASSYQPKQQSRANVLTF. The CDR3 DNA sequence: TGTGCCAGCAGCTATCAACCCAAGCAACAAAGTCGGGCCAACGTCCTGACTTTC.